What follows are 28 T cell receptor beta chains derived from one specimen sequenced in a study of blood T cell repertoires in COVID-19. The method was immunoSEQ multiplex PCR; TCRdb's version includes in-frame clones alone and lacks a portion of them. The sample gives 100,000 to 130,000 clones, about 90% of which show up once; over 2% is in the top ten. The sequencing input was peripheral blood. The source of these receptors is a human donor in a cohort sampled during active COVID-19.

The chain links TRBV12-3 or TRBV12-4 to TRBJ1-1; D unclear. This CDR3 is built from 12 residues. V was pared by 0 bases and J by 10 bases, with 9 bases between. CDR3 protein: CASSLATRSAFF. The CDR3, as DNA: TGTGCCAGCAGTTTAGCGACAAGATCAGCTTTCTTT.

For the CDR3, the DNA is TGCGCCAGCAGCTTTGGGGGACAGGGCCTAAAGCCCCAGCATTTT. Translating gives CASSFGGQGLKPQHF. The gene calls are TRBV5-1 and TRBJ1-5; TRBD1 matches 9 bases. Germline CDR1 is SGHRS and CDR2 is YFSETQ. This CDR3 spans 15 amino acids. The V gene end was trimmed by 2 bases and the J gene end by 8 bases; junction bases not matched to a gene: 8.

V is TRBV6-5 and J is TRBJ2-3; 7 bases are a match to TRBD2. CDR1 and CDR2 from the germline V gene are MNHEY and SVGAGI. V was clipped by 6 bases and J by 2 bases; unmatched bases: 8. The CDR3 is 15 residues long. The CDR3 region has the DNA TGTGCCAGCAGCCGGGACTACCTGCCCACAGATACGCAGTATTTT. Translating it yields CASSRDYLPTDTQYF.

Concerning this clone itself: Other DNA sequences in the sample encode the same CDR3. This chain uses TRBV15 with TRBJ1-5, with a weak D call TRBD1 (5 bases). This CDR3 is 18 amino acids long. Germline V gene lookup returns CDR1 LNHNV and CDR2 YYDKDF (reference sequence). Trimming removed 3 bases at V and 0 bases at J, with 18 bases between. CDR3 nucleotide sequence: TGTGCCACCAGCAGGGGGTTAGGGGCAGGGTATAGCAATCAGCCCCAGCATTTT. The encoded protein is CATSRGLGAGYSNQPQHF.

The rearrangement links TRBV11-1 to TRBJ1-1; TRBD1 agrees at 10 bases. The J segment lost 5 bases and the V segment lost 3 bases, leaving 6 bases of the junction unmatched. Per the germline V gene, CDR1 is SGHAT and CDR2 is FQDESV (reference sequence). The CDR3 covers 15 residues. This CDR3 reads CASSFFGTGETEAFF. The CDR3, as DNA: TGTGCCAGCAGCTTTTTTGGGACAGGGGAGACTGAAGCTTTCTTT.

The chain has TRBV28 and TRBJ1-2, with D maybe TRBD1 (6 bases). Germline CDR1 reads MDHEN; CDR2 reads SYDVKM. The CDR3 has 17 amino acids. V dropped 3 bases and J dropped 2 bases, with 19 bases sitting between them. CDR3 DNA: TGTGCCAGCAGTTTGTGGGGGGGGCCTATTTCCAACTATGGCTACACCTTC. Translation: CASSLWGGPISNYGYTF.

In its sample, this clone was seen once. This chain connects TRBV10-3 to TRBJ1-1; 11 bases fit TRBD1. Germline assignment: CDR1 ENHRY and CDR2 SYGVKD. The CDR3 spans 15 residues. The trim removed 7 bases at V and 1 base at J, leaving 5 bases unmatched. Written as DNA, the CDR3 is TGTGCCATCAACGGTGGACAGGGGGCGAACACTGAAGCTTTCTTT. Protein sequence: CAINGGQGANTEAFF.

This CDR3 is CASSYWLAGPEETQYF. The CDR3 DNA reads as TGTGCCAGCAGTTACTGGCTAGCGGGGCCCGAAGAGACCCAGTACTTC. The chain joins TRBV6-5 to TRBJ2-5, with 9 nucleotides matching TRBD2. Germline assignment: CDR1 MNHEY and CDR2 SVGAGI. The length of the CDR3 is 16 residues. The ends lost 1 base at V and 3 bases at J; junction bases unmatched: 6.

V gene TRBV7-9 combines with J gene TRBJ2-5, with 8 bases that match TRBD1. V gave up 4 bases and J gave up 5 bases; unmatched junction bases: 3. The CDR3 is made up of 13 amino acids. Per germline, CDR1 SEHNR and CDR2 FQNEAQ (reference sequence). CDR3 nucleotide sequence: TGTGCCAGCAGCTCCAGGGGGCAGGAGACCCAGTACTTC. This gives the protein CASSSRGQETQYF.

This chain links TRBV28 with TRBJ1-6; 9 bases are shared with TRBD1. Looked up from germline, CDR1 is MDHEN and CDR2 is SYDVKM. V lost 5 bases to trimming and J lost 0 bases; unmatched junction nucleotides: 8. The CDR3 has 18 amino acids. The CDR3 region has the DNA TGTGCCAGCAGTGAGGGACAGGGAGGATTCTCCTATAATTCACCCCTCCACTTT. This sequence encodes CASSEGQGGFSYNSPLHF.

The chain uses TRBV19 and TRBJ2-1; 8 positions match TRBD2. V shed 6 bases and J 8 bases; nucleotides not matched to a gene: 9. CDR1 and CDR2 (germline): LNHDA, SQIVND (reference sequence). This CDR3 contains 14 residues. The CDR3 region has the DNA TGTGCCAGTAGCGGCGGGGGGTCTTGGGATGAGCAGTTCTTC. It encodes CASSGGGSWDEQFF.

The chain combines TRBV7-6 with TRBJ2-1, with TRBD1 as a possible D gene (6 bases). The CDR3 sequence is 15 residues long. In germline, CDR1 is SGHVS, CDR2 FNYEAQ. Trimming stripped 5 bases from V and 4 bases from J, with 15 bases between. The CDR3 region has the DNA TGTGCCAGCAGCGAAGGACAGTGGACTTACAATGAGCAGTTCTTC. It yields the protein CASSEGQWTYNEQFF.

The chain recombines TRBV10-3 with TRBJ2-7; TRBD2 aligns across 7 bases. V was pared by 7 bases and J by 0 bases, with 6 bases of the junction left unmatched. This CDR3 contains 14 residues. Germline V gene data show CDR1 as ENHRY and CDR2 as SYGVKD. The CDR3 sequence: CAIKVLADSYEQYF. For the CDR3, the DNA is TGTGCCATCAAAGTCCTAGCGGACTCCTACGAGCAGTACTTC.

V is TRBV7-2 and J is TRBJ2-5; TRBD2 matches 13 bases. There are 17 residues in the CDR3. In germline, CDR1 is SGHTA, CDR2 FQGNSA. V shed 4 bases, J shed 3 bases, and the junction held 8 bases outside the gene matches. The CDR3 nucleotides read TGTGCCAGCAGCTCGCCCGGTGGACTAGCGGGAGAAGAGACCCAGTACTTC. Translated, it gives CASSSPGGLAGEETQYF.

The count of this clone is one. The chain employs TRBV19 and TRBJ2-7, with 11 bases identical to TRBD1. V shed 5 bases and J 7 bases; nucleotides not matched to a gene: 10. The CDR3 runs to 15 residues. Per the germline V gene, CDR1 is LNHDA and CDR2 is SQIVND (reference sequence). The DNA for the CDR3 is TGTGCCAGTAGTGTCGGGGACAGGGGGTCAGAGGAGCAGTACTTC. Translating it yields CASSVGDRGSEEQYF.

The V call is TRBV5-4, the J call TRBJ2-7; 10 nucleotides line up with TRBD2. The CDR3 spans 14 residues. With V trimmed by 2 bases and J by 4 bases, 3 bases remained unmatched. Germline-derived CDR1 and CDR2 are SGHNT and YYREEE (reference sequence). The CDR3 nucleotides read TGTGCCAGCAGCTTAGCGGGAGGGCTATACGAGCAGTACTTC. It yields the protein CASSLAGGLYEQYF.

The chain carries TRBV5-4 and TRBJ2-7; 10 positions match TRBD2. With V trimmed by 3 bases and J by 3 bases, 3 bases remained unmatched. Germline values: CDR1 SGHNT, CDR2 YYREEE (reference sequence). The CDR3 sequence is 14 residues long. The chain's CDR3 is CASSYVAGGYEQYF. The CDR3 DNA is TGTGCCAGCAGCTACGTAGCGGGAGGCTACGAGCAGTACTTC.

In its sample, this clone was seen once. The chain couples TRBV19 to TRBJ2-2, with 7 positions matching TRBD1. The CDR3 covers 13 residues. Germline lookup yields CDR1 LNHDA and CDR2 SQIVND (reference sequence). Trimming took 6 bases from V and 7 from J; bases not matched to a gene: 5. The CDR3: CASSPQGNGELFF. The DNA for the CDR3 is TGTGCCAGTAGCCCACAGGGGAACGGGGAGCTGTTTTTT.

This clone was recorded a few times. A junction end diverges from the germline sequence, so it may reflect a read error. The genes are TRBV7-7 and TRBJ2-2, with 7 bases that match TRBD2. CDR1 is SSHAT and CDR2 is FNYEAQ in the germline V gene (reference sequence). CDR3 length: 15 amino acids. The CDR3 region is CASSRSGEPTGELFF. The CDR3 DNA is TGTGCTAGCAGCCGAAGCGGGGAACCCACCGGGGAGCTGTTTTTT. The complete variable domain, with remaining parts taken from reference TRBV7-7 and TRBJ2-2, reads GAGVSQSPRYKVTKRGQDVTLRCDPISSHATLYWYQQALGQGPEFLTYFNYEAQPDKSGLPSDRFSAERPEGSISTLTIQRTEQRDSAMYRCASSRSGEPTGELFFGEGSRLTVL.

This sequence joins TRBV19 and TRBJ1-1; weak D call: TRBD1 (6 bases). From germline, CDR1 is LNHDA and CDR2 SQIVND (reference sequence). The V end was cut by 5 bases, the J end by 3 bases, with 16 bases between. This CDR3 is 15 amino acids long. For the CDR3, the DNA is TGTGCCAGTAGTCGCCGGTCGACAGGAGACACTGAAGCTTTCTTT. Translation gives CASSRRSTGDTEAFF.

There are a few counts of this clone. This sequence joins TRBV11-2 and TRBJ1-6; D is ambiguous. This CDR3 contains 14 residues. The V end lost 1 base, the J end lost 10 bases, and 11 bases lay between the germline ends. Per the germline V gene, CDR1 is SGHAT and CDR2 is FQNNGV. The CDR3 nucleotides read TGTGCCAGCAGCTTAGCGTCGGGAGGATCACCCCTCCACTTT. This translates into CASSLASGGSPLHF.

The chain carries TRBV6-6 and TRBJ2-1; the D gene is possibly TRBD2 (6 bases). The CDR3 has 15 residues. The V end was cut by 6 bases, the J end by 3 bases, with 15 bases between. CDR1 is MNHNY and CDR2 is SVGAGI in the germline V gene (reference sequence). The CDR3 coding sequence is TGTGCCAGCAGCCCAGCGGGTCCGAACTACAATGAGCAGTTCTTC. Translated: CASSPAGPNYNEQFF.

CDR3 sequence (DNA): TGTGCCAGCAAGGATTGGCGGGACCAAGAGACCCAGTACTTC. Amino acid sequence: CASKDWRDQETQYF. The chain carries TRBV6-5 and TRBJ2-5, with D maybe TRBD2 (5 bases). The CDR3 has 14 residues. Germline lookup yields CDR1 MNHEY and CDR2 SVGAGI. The V and J ends lost 7 bases and 0 bases respectively, with 12 bases between them.

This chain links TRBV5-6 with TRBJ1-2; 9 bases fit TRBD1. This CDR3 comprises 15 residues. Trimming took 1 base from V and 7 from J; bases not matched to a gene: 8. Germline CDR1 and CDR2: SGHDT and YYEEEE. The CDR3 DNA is TGTGCCAGCAGCTTGTTCAGGGGACAGGGATTTGGCTACACCTTC. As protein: CASSLFRGQGFGYTF.

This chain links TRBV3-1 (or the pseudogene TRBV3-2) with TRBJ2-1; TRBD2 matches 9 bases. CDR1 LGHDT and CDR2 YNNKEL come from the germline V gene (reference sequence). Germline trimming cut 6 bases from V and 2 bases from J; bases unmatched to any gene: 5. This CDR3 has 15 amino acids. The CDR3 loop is CASSPSGTPYNEQFF. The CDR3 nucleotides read TGTGCCAGCAGTCCTAGCGGGACGCCCTACAATGAGCAGTTCTTC.

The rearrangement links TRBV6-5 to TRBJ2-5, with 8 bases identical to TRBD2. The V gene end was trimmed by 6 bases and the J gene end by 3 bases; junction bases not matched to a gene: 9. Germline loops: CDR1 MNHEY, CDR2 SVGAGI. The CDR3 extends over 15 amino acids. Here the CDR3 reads CASRRGISGEETQYF. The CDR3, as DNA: TGTGCCAGCAGGAGGGGAATTAGCGGGGAAGAGACCCAGTACTTC.

The CDR3 sequence: CASAGLYGYTF. For the CDR3, the DNA is TGTGCCAGCGCAGGGTTATATGGCTACACCTTC. V gene TRBV12-3 or TRBV12-4 combines with J gene TRBJ1-2; maybe TRBD1 (5 bases). V lost 8 bases and J 5 bases, leaving 9 bases between the germline ends. The CDR3 spans 11 residues.

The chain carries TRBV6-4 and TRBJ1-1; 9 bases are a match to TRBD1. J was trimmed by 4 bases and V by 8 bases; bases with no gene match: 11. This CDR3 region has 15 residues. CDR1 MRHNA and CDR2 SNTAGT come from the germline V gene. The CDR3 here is CASSPTGTGSTEAFF. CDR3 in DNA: TGTGCCAGCTCCCCTACCGGGACAGGGTCCACTGAAGCTTTCTTT.